This T cell receptor beta chain was sequenced in a study of shared clonotypes between healthy human individuals. Whole-study results and caveats: Sampling was confined to blood; repertoires within tissues likely differ.

As defined, naive CD8 cells were CD45RO-negative and positively selected for CCR7, with terminally differentiated effector memory CD45RA+ cells excluded. The donor cohort consisted entirely of Caucasian adults residing in Nashville, Tennessee. Concerning this clone itself: Its antigen remains unknown.

Data came from immunoSEQ multiplex PCR; TCRdb stores just in-frame clones and leaves some out. The sample records 550,000 to 600,000 clones, about 98% being singletons. Trimming cost V 5 bases and J 5 bases; bases outside gene matches: 10. Germline lookup yields CDR1 SGHTA and CDR2 FQGTGA. The CDR3 is 15 amino acids. Sequenced: naive CD8+ T cells sorted from blood. The gene calls are TRBV7-3 and TRBJ2-7, with 9 bases that match TRBD1. The receptor was derived from a man aged 25 to 45 in good health. In DNA, the CDR3 is TGTGCCAGCAGCGCCGGGACAGGGTCATTCGACGAGCAGTACTTC. It encodes CASSAGTGSFDEQYF.